This entry features one T cell receptor beta chain sequence. What it binds is not known. This record belongs to a study of cytomegalovirus exposure and HLA in healthy donors. Study results and caveats: Sequencing likely caused a cluster of highly shared sequence variants. Data from an earlier analysis indicated that most TCR beta V segments were productive either about 90% or about 30% of the time.

13 Jbeta primers and 60 Vbeta primers were used for the PCR. The protocol was immunoSEQ multiplex PCR, while the TCRdb copy is restricted to in-frame clones and leaves out a portion. The sample carries approximately 40,000 clones, 65% to 90% recorded once. Germline CDR1 and CDR2: MNHEY and SVGAGI. The J segment lost 2 bases and the V segment lost 6 bases, leaving 6 bases of the junction unmatched. CDR3 size: 15 residues. The sample consisted of PBMCs. This sequence originates from a woman aged 18-29 years in good health and CMV-seropositive. The chain links TRBV6-5 to TRBJ2-7; 11 bases match TRBD2. The CDR3 nucleotides read TGTGCCAGCAGCCCAACTAGCGGGAGCGCCTACGAGCAGTACTTC. This encodes CASSPTSGSAYEQYF.